The rows below give T cell receptor beta chains drawn from one sample of a study of blood T cell repertoires in COVID-19. TCRdb's copy holds only in-frame clones and misses some; the assay was immunoSEQ multiplex PCR. The data show hundreds of thousands of clones, roughly four fifths seen once. Input material: peripheral blood. The receptor set was obtained from a woman of 80 years or more with acute or convalescent COVID-19. Each CDR3 is given with its conserved first and last residue. Fields, in order: CDR3 protein, D gene, V gene, J gene. The D gene is left open where the match is weak.

CDR3aa: CASSLADRARNQPQHF
d_gene: TRBD1
v_gene: TRBV28
j_gene: TRBJ1-5

CDR3aa: CASSDQIGGSSYEQYF
d_gene: TRBD2
v_gene: TRBV6-1
j_gene: TRBJ2-7

CDR3aa: CASRGMTSRSDGDEQFF
d_gene: TRBD2
v_gene: TRBV19
j_gene: TRBJ2-1

CDR3aa: CASSEWLAVYNEQFF
d_gene: TRBD2
v_gene: TRBV6-1
j_gene: TRBJ2-1

CDR3aa: CASSQDWGQDYGYTF
d_gene: TRBD1
v_gene: TRBV4-2
j_gene: TRBJ1-2

CDR3aa: CASSQGYGRDFYGYTF
d_gene: -
v_gene: TRBV4-1
j_gene: TRBJ1-2

CDR3aa: CASSLAGAGGAETQYF
d_gene: TRBD1
v_gene: TRBV7-6
j_gene: TRBJ2-5

CDR3aa: CASNLPQSGSTDTQYF
d_gene: -
v_gene: TRBV5-1
j_gene: TRBJ2-3

CDR3aa: CASSDAGSGNTIYF
d_gene: -
v_gene: TRBV5-1
j_gene: TRBJ1-3

CDR3aa: CASSFTQGASYEQYF
d_gene: -
v_gene: TRBV6-5
j_gene: TRBJ2-7

CDR3aa: CASSPGDSSNQPQHF
d_gene: TRBD1
v_gene: TRBV5-1
j_gene: TRBJ1-5

CDR3aa: CASSSDERNTDTQYF
d_gene: -
v_gene: TRBV7-2
j_gene: TRBJ2-3

CDR3aa: CASGFGGISTDTQYF
d_gene: TRBD2
v_gene: TRBV9
j_gene: TRBJ2-3

CDR3aa: CASGPRGLRDDNEQFF
d_gene: -
v_gene: TRBV5-1
j_gene: TRBJ2-1

CDR3aa: CASSKDRGRTGELFF
d_gene: TRBD1
v_gene: TRBV7-8
j_gene: TRBJ2-2

CDR3aa: CASSRGAGGSTGELFF
d_gene: TRBD2
v_gene: TRBV5-4
j_gene: TRBJ2-2

CDR3aa: CASSLIRGRGNTEAFF
d_gene: -
v_gene: TRBV7-9
j_gene: TRBJ1-1

CDR3aa: CASSHPDLRGETQYF
d_gene: -
v_gene: TRBV3-1/TRBV3-2
j_gene: TRBJ2-5

CDR3aa: CASSPRPRGQETQYF
d_gene: -
v_gene: TRBV7-2
j_gene: TRBJ2-5

CDR3aa: CASSYSGQGNEKLFF
d_gene: -
v_gene: TRBV6-2/TRBV6-3
j_gene: TRBJ1-4

CDR3aa: CASSVIAGEGNEQFF
d_gene: TRBD2
v_gene: TRBV9
j_gene: TRBJ2-1

CDR3aa: CASLKTGDPNTGELFF
d_gene: TRBD1
v_gene: TRBV18
j_gene: TRBJ2-2

CDR3aa: CASSPLSASGRLQGSTDTQYF
d_gene: TRBD2
v_gene: TRBV18
j_gene: TRBJ2-3

CDR3aa: CASSQDTGTGANVLTF
d_gene: -
v_gene: TRBV3-1/TRBV3-2
j_gene: TRBJ2-6

CDR3aa: CASSQDRTSGSFETQYF
d_gene: TRBD2
v_gene: TRBV4-2
j_gene: TRBJ2-5

CDR3aa: CASSGQHSNQPQHF
d_gene: -
v_gene: TRBV6-2/TRBV6-3
j_gene: TRBJ1-5

CDR3aa: CASSQEQGTNEKLFF
d_gene: -
v_gene: TRBV4-2
j_gene: TRBJ1-4

CDR3aa: CASSPLDRPQLNMNTEAFF
d_gene: TRBD1
v_gene: TRBV18
j_gene: TRBJ1-1

CDR3aa: CASRTPLGGDFNSPLHF
d_gene: -
v_gene: TRBV28
j_gene: TRBJ1-6

CDR3aa: CASRGLAGLYEQYF
d_gene: TRBD2
v_gene: TRBV5-6
j_gene: TRBJ2-7

CDR3aa: CASSITVTNEKLFF
d_gene: -
v_gene: TRBV19
j_gene: TRBJ1-4

CDR3aa: CASSSGLAQYF
d_gene: -
v_gene: TRBV7-9
j_gene: TRBJ2-5

CDR3aa: CATSTRLAGGWEQFF
d_gene: TRBD2
v_gene: TRBV15
j_gene: TRBJ2-1